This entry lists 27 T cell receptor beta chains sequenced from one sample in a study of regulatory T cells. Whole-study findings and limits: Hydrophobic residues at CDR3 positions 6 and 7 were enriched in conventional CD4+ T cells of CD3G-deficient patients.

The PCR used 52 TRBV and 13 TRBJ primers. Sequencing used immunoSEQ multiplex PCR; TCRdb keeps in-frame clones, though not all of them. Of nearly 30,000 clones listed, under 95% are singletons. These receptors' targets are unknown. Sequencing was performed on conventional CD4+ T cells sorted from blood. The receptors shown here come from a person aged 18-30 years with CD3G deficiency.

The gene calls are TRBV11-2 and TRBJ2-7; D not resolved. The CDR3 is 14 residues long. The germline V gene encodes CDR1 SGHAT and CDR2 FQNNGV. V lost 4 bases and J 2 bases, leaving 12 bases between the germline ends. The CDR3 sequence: CASSYPGETYEQYF. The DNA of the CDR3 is TGTGCCAGCAGCTACCCCGGCGAGACCTACGAGCAGTACTTC.

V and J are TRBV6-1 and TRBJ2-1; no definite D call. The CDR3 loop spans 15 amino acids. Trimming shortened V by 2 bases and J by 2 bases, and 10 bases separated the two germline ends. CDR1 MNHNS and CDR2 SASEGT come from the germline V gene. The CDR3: CASSENPGPYNEQFF. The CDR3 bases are TGTGCCAGCAGTGAAAACCCCGGCCCCTACAATGAGCAGTTCTTC.

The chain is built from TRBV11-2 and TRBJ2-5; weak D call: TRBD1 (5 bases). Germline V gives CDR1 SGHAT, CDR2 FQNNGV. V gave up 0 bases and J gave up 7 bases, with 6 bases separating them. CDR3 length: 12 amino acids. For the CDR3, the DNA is TGTGCCAGCAGCTTAGATAGGGGGACCCAGTACTTC. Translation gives CASSLDRGTQYF.

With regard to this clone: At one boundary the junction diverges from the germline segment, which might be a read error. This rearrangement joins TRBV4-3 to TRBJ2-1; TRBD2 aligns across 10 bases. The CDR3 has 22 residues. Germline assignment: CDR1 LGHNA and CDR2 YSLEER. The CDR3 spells CASSKENGKGLAGAPSYNEQFF. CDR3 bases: TGCGCCAGCAGCAAAGAGAACGGCAAGGGGCTAGCGGGGGCCCCCTCCTACAATGAGCAGTTCTTC.

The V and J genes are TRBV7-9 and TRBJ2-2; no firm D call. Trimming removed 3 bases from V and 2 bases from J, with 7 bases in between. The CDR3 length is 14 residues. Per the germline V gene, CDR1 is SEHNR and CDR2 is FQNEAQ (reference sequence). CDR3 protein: CASSFSLNTGELFF. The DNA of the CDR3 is TGTGCCAGCAGCTTCAGCCTTAACACCGGGGAGCTGTTTTTT.

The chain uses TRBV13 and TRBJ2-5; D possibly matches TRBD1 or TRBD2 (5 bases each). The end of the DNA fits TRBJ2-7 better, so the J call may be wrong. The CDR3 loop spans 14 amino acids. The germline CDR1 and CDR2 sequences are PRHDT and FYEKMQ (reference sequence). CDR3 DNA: TGTGCCAGCACCCCGTCCGGGGCTAACTACGAGCAGTACTTC. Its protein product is CASTPSGANYEQYF.

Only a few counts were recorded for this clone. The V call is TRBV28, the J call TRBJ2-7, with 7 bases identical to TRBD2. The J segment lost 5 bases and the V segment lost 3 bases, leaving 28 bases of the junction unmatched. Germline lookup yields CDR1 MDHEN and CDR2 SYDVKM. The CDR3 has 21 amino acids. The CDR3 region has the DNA TGTGCCAGCAGTTTCGGATTGGACGGGCCGAAAGGCTTGGCGGGAGCCCACGAGCAGTACTTC. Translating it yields CASSFGLDGPKGLAGAHEQYF.

Here the CDR3 DNA reads TGTGCCAGCAGCCCAATCATGGATACGCAGTATTTT. It is translated as CASSPIMDTQYF. The V call is TRBV7-9, the J call TRBJ2-3; the D is unclear. The CDR3 is 12 amino acids. Trimming shortened V by 5 bases and J by 6 bases, and 9 bases separated the two germline ends. CDR1 and CDR2 from the germline V gene are SEHNR and FQNEAQ (reference sequence).

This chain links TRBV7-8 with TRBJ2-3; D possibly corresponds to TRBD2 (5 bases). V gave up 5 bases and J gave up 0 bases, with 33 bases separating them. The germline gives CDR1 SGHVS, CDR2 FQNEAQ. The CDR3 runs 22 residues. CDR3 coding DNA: TGTGCCAGCAGCCCAAGCTTTGGAAGTATACGTGCGGGCAGCCTAAGCACAGATACGCAGTATTTT. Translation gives CASSPSFGSIRAGSLSTDTQYF. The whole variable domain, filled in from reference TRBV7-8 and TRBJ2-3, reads GAGVSQSPRYKVAKRGQDVALRCDPISGHVSLFWYQQALGQGPEFLTYFQNEAQLDKSGLPSDRFFAERPEGSVSTLKIQRTQQEDSAVYLCASSPSFGSIRAGSLSTDTQYFGPGTRLTVL.

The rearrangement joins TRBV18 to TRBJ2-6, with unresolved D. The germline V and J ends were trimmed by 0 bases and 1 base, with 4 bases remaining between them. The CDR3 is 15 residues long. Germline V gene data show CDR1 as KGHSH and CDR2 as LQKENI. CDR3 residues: CASSPPRSGANVLTF. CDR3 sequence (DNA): TGTGCCAGCTCACCACCTCGGTCTGGGGCCAACGTCCTGACTTTC.

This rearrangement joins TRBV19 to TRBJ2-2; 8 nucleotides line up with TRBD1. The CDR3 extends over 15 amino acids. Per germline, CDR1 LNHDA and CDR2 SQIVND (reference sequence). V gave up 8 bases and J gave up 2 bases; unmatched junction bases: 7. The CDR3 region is CASRGTGQNTGELFF. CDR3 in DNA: TGTGCCAGTCGAGGGACAGGCCAAAACACCGGGGAGCTGTTTTTT.

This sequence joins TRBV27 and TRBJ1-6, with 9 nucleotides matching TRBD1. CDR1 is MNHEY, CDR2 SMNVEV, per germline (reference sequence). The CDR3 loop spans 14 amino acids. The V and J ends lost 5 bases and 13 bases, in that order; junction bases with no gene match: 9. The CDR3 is CASSRTGEGLPLHF. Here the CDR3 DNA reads TGTGCCAGCAGTCGGACAGGGGAGGGTCTGCCCCTCCACTTT.

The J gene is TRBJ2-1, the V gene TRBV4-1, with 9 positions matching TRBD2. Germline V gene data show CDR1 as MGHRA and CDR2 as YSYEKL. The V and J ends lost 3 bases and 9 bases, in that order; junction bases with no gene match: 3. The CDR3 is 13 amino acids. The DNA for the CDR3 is TGCGCCAGCAGCCAGGGACTAGCTGGTGAGCAGTTCTTC. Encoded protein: CASSQGLAGEQFF.

In nucleotides, the CDR3 is TGTGCCAGCAGTGGGGGGAGAACCTACGAGCAGTACTTC. Residues: CASSGGRTYEQYF. V and J are TRBV6-1 and TRBJ2-7, with D possibly called TRBD1 or TRBD2 (5 bases each). Trimming left V 4 bases short and J 2 bases short, with 9 bases between. Germline V lookup: CDR1 MNHNS, CDR2 SASEGT. This CDR3 is 13 amino acids long.

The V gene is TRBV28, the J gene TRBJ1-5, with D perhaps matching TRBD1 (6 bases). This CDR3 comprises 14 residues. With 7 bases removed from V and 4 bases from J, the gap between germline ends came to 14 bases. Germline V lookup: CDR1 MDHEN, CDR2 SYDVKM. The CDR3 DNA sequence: TGTGCCAGCACCCCCCTAGGGGGTAATCAGCCCCAGCATTTT. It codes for CASTPLGGNQPQHF.

The CDR3 loop is CASREQGEGYTF. Written as DNA, the CDR3 is TGTGCCAGCAGGGAACAGGGGGAAGGCTACACCTTC. The chain combines TRBV2 with TRBJ1-2; 8 nucleotides agree with TRBD1. V was clipped by 6 bases and J by 8 bases; unmatched bases: 5. Germline CDR1 is SNHLY and CDR2 is FYNNEI. This CDR3 contains 12 residues.

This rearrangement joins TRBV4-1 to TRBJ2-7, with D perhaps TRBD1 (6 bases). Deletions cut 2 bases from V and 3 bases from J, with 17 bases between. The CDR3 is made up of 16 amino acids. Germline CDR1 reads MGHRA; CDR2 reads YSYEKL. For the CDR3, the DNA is TGCGCCAGCAGCCAACCAACACAGGGAAAGGGCTACGAGCAGTACTTC. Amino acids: CASSQPTQGKGYEQYF.

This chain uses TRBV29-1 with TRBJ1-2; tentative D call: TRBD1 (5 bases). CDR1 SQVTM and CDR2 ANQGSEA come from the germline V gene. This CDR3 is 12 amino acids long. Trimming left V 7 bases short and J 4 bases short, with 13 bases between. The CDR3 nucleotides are TGCAGCGCGGGGGACGACCTCTATGGCTACACCTTC. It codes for CSAGDDLYGYTF.

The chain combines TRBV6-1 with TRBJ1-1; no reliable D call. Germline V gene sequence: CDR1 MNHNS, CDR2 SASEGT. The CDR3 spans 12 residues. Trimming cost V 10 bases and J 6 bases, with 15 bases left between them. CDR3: CATLSLGSEAFF. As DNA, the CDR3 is TGTGCCACCCTTTCGTTAGGATCTGAAGCTTTCTTT.

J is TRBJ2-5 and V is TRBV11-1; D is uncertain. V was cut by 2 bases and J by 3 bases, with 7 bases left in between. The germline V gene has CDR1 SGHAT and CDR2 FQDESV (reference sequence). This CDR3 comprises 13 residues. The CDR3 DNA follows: TGTGCCAGCAGCTTATCGCACAAAGAGACCCAGTACTTC. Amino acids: CASSLSHKETQYF.

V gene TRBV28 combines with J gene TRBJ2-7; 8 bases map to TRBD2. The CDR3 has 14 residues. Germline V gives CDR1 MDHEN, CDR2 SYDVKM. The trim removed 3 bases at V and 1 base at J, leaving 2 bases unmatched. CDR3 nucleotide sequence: TGTGCCAGCAGTTTCGGCGGGAGGTCCTACGAGCAGTACTTC. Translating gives CASSFGGRSYEQYF.

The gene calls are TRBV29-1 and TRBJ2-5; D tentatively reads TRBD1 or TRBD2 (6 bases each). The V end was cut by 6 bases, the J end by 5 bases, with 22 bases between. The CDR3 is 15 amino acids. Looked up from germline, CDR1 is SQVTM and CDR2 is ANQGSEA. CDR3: CSVAWGARADETQYF. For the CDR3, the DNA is TGCAGCGTCGCCTGGGGGGCTAGGGCGGACGAGACCCAGTACTTC.

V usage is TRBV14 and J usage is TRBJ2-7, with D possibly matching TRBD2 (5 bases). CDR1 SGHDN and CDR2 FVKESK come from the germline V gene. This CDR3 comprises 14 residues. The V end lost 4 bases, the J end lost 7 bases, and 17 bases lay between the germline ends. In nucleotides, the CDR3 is TGTGCCAGCAGCCGTGGCAGCCTCAGAGGGGAGCAGTACTTC. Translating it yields CASSRGSLRGEQYF.

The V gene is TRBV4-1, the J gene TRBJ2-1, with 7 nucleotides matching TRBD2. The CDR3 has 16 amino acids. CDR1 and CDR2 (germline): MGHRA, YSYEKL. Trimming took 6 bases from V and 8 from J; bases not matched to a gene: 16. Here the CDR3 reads CASRELAGRGRHEQFF. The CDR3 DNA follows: TGCGCCAGCAGGGAATTAGCGGGCCGGGGGAGACATGAGCAGTTCTTC.

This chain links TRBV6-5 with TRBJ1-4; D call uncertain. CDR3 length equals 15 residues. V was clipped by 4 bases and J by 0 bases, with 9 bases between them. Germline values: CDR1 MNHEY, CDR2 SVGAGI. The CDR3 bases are TGTGCCAGCAGTTTAGACACAGCAACTAATGAAAAACTGTTTTTT. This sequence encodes CASSLDTATNEKLFF.

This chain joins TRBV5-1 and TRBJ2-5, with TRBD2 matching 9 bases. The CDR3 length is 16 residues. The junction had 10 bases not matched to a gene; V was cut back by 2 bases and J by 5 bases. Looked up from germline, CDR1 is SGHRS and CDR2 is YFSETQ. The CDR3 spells CASSLGLAGRSETQYF. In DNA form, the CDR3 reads TGCGCCAGCAGCTTAGGCCTAGCGGGAAGGTCTGAGACCCAGTACTTC. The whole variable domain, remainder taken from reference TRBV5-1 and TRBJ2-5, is KAGVTQTPRYLIKTRGQQVTLSCSPISGHRSVSWYQQTPGQGLQFLFEYFSETQRNKGNFPGRFSGRQFSNSRSEMNVSTLELGDSALYLCASSLGLAGRSETQYFGPGTRLLVL.

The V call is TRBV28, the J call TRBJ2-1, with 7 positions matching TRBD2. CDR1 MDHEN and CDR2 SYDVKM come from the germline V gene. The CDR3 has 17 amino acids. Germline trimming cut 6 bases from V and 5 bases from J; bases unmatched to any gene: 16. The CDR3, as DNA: TGTGCCAGCAGCCCCCGGAAAGGGCGGGAGTTAGACAATGAGCAGTTCTTC. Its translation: CASSPRKGRELDNEQFF.